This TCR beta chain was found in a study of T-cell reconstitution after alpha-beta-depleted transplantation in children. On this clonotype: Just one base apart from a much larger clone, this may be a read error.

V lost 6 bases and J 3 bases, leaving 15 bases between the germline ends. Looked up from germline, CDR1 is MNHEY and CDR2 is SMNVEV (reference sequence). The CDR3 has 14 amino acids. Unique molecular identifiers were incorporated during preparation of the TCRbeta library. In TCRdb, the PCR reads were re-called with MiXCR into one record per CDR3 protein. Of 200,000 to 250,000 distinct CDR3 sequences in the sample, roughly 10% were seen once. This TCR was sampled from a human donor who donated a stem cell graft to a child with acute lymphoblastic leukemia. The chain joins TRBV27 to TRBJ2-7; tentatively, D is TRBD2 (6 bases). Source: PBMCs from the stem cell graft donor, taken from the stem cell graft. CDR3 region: CASSSNGGSYEQYF. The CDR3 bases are TGTGCCAGCAGCAGTAATGGGGGGAGCTACGAGCAGTACTTC.